This T cell receptor (beta chain) is from a study of graft-versus-host responses after intestinal transplantation. CDR1 and CDR2 from the germline V gene are SGHAT and FQNNGV. This CDR3 contains 15 residues. V trimming: 1 base; J trimming: 0 bases; junction bases outside the gene matches: 1. Sequencing used immunoSEQ multiplex PCR; TCRdb keeps in-frame clones, though not all of them. The sample holds 77,000 or so clones, around 96% seen once. As for this clone: Its antigen is currently unknown.

The sequence was collected from a human donor who received an intestinal transplant. The chain uses TRBV11-2 and TRBJ2-3, with 7 bases lining up with TRBD1. The sequences come from unstimulated CD8+ T cells sorted from spleen or lymph node cells, collected before intestinal transplant. DNA for the CDR3: TGTGCCAGCAGCTTAGTAGGGGGCAGCACAGATACGCAGTATTTT. Protein: CASSLVGGSTDTQYF.